This TCR beta chain came from a study of shared clonotypes between healthy human individuals. Study outcomes and limitations: Naive subsets, compared against memory subsets, generally had larger estimated richness values.

On this clone: The antigen is unknown.

J was trimmed by 8 bases and V by 0 bases; bases with no gene match: 3. CDR1 and CDR2 from the germline V gene are SGDLS and YYNGEE. The CDR3 totals 13 residues. Method: immunoSEQ multiplex PCR; TCRdb's copy keeps in-frame clones and lacks some. The sample shows about 680,000 clones, 92% of them seen only once. CD45RO-negative, CCR7-selected cells formed the naive CD8 fraction, which excluded terminally differentiated effector memory CD45RA+ cells. The gene calls are TRBV9 and TRBJ1-2; 8 nucleotides match TRBD1. This clonotype was sampled from a man aged 25-45 years in good health. Specimen: naive CD8+ T cells sorted from blood. The CDR3 DNA follows: TGTGCCAGCAGCGTAGCAGGGGGCCAGGGCTACACCTTC. Translated, it gives CASSVAGGQGYTF.